Sequencing of this T cell receptor (beta chain) was carried out in a study of regulatory T cells in long-lasting Graves disease (dated by TCRdb to 2020 to 2023). Study-level background: Persistent Graves' disease was defined as persistently positive TSH receptor autoantibodies together with antithyroid drug treatment for over 5 years. Patients with persistent Graves' disease were compared with patients with newly diagnosed Graves' disease using TCR sequencing and RNA sequencing of peripheral blood. The study was conducted in China and was registered as a clinical trial. A total of roughly 35 samples underwent TCR sequencing: 13 from persistent and roughly 20 from newly diagnosed Graves' disease patients. Persistent Graves' disease patients in the clinical cohort had taken antithyroid drugs for roughly 10 years on average. Overall study outcomes, separate from this receptor: Patients with persistent disease shared more public clonotypes (fewer than 3,000) than newly diagnosed patients did (966). Only the TCR beta chain was sequenced and analyzed. The authors noted that the small sample size was a limitation that may lower accuracy. Preferential use of TRBV28, TRBJ1-2 and TRBJ2-5 was observed in persistent disease, whereas TRBV20-1 and TRBJ2-1 were favored in newly diagnosed disease. Only peripheral blood was studied, because thyroid tissue, the primary lesion, was inaccessible. Compared with newly diagnosed patients, persistent Graves' disease patients had lower TCR Shannon entropy and fewer highly expanded clones, which suggests clonal expansion.

The sample holds one count of this clonotype. Its antigen is not yet known. A clone one base away is much larger, so this may be a read error. This specimen's time point label, per the study, means: persistent/refractory GD, antithyroid drugs over 5 years with positive TRAb. For both TCR sequencing and RNA sequencing, RNA was extracted from PBMCs using TRIzol. The diagnosis of Graves' disease was made according to American Thyroid Association guidelines. Patients for the study were recruited at an endocrinology department in Xi'an, China. Each patient gave 9 to 10 milliliters of peripheral blood, collected in an EDTA anticoagulant tube. Ficoll Paque Plus density gradient separation was used to isolate PBMCs, and no further T cell sorting was done. An Agilent 2100 Bioanalyzer and agarose gel were used to assess RNA quality, and a NanoDrop 2000 was used to measure RNA concentration. Including cysteine and phenylalanine, the CDR3 has 16 amino acids. This entry keeps only the CDR3 DNA: 48 bases, framed from base 1. As encoded in the germline V gene, CDR1 is SGHTA while CDR2 is FQGNSA.

Libraries were constructed by multiplex PCR. TCRdb shows the sequencer as Illumina HiSeq 4000. iRepertoire HTBI primers and Arm-PCR amplification of CDR3 regions were used to construct TCR beta libraries. Before sequencing, the PCR products underwent gel purification. The study's own analysis went as follows. Across samples, around 58 TRBV and 14 TRBJ segments were identified and used for gene usage analysis of CDR3 amino acid clonotypes. Filtered high-quality paired reads were merged into contigs using COPE and FqMerger. Contigs were aligned with BLAST to IMGT TRBV, TRBD and TRBJ reference genes, and CDR3 was defined per IMGT. Any clonotype with a frequency above 0.1% was classified as a highly expanded clone. Shannon entropy served as the measure of repertoire diversity, while the Gini coefficient captured V-J evenness. Public clonotypes were defined as clonotypes shared by more than one individual. The raw public reads went through TCRdb reprocessing: fastp at Q25, MiXCR clone calling, in-frame beta chains kept. A single entry per CDR3 protein holds the most common genes and DNA from its merged rows. TCRdb's processing, not the authors', yielded these V and J calls. This sample is represented by about half a million distinct CDR3 sequences; approximately 22% of them were singletons. Together, the top ten hold around 12% of the sample.

The receptor chain draws on TRBV7-2 and TRBJ1-1; 8 bases in between match TRBD1. Specimen: peripheral blood mononuclear cells (PBMCs), collected when the disease was refractory, from a patient treated with antithyroid drugs. The receptor comes from a female donor with Graves disease. The CDR3 reads CAGSLVPGQGYTEAFF. The bases are TGTGCCGGCAGCTTAGTTCCCGGACAGGGTTACACTGAAGCTTTCTTT.